The entry that follows covers one TCR beta chain sequence. Its specificity is unknown. There are 19 residues in the CDR3. The V gene lost 2 bases and the J gene lost 1 base, with 24 bases spanning the gap. This sample stems from a study of T cells after yellow fever vaccination. On the study more broadly: Libraries from low-cell-number fractions were prepared with the SMART-Seq v4 Ultra Low Input RNA kit. General study results and limits: Among primary-vaccination clones, most reappeared after the booster, at around 97% for CD4 and roughly 90% for CD8. The secondary response showed a weaker magnitude and a faster peak, day 5 versus 15.

TCRdb re-called the 5' RACE reads through MiXCR, storing one row per CDR3 protein. The data hold a few hundred thousand distinct CDR3 sequences, with over 15% observed a single time. The material was PBMCs, obtained 15 days after the yellow fever booster vaccination. The TCR sequence derives from a young man who received the YFV17D yellow fever vaccine. This chain links TRBV23-1 with TRBJ2-7; D possibly matches TRBD1 or TRBD2 (5 bases each). TRBV23-1 is treated as an ORF (open reading frame) with a function not yet certain. CDR3 amino acids: CASSQEGPPTPTGSYEQYF. The CDR3 nucleotides read TGCGCCAGCAGTCAAGAGGGACCGCCAACACCGACTGGTTCCTACGAGCAGTACTTC.